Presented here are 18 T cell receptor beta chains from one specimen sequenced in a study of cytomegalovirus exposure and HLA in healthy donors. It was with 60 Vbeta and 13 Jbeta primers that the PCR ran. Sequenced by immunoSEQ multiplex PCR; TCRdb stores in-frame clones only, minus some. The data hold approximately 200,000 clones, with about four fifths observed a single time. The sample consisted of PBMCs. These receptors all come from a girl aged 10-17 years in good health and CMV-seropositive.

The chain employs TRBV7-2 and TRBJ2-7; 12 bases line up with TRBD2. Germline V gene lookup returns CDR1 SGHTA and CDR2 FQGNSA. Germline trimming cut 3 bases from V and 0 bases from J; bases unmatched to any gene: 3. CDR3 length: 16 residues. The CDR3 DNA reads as TGTGCCAGCAGCTTCACTAGCGGGGGGTCCTCCTACGAGCAGTACTTC. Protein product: CASSFTSGGSSYEQYF.

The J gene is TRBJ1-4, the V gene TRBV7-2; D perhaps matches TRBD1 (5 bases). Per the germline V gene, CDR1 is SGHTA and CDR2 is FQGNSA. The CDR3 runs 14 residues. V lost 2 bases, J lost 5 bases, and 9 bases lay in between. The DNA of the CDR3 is TGTGCCAGCAGCTTATCGGCAGGGAATGAAAAACTGTTTTTT. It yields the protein CASSLSAGNEKLFF.

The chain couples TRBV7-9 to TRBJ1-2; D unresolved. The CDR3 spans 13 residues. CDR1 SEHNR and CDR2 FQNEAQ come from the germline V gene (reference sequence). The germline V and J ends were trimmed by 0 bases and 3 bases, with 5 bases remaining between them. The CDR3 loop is CASSLAEDYGYTF. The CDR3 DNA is TGTGCCAGCAGCTTAGCCGAGGACTATGGCTACACCTTC.

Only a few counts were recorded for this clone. The CDR3 here is CASSPRTRGGNQPQHF. The CDR3 DNA reads TGTGCCAGCAGTCCGCGGACCCGGGGGGGCAATCAGCCCCAGCATTTT. The chain recombines TRBV7-2 with TRBJ1-5, with a weak D call TRBD1 (5 bases). From germline, CDR1 is SGHTA and CDR2 FQGNSA. V shed 6 bases and J shed 2 bases, with 17 bases lying between them. The CDR3 spans 16 residues.

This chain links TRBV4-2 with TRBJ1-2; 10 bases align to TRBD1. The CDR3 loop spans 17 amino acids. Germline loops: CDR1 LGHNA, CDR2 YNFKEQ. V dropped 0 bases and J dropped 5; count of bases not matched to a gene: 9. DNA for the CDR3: TGTGCCAGCAGCCAAGATGAGACAGGGGGCGTGCGATATGGCTACACCTTC. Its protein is CASSQDETGGVRYGYTF.

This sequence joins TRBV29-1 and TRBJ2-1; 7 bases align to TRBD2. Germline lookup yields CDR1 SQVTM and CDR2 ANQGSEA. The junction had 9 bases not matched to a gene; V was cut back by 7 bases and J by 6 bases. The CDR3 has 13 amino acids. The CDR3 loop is CSAGGWGGNEQFF. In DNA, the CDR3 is TGCAGCGCGGGAGGATGGGGCGGCAATGAGCAGTTCTTC.

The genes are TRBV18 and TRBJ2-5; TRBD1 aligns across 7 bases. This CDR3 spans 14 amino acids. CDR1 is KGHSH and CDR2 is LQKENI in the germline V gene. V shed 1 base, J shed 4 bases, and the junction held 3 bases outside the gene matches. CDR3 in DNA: TGTGCCAGCTCACCACAACAGGGGCCAGAGACCCAGTACTTC. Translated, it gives CASSPQQGPETQYF.

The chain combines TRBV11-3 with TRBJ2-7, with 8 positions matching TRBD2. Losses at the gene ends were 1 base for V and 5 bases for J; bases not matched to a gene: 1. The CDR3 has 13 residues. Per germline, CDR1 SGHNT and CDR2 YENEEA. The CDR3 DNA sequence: TGTGCCAGCAGCTTAGCGGGGGGGCACGAGCAGTACTTC. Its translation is CASSLAGGHEQYF.

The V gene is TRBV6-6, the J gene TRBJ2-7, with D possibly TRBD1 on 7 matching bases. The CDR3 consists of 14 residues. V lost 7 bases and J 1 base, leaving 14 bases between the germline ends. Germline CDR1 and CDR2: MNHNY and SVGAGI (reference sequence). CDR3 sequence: CASIAGGFSYEQYF. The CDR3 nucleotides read TGTGCCAGCATAGCAGGGGGGTTTTCCTACGAGCAGTACTTC.

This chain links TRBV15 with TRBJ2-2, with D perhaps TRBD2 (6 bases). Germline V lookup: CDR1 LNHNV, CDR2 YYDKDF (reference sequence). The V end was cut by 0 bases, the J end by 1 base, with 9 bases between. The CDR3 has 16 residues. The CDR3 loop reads CATSRDGGKNTGELFF. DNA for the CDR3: TGTGCCACCAGCAGAGACGGAGGGAAGAACACCGGGGAGCTGTTTTTT.

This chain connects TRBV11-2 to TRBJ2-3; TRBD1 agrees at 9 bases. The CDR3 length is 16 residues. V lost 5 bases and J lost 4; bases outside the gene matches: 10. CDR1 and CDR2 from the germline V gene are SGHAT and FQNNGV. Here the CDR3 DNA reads TGTGCCAGCAGCCTATATCCGGGACAGGGCGCAGATACGCAGTATTTT. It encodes CASSLYPGQGADTQYF.

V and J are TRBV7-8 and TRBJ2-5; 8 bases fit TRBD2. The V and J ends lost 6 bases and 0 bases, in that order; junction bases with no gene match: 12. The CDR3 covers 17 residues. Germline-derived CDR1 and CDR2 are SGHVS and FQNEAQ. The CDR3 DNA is TGTGCCAGCAGGGTGGTAGCGGGGTTAAGAGACCAAGAGACCCAGTACTTC. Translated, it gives CASRVVAGLRDQETQYF. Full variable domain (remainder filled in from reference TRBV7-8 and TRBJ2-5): GAGVSQSPRYKVAKRGQDVALRCDPISGHVSLFWYQQALGQGPEFLTYFQNEAQLDKSGLPSDRFFAERPEGSVSTLKIQRTQQEDSAVYLCASRVVAGLRDQETQYFGPGTRLLVL.

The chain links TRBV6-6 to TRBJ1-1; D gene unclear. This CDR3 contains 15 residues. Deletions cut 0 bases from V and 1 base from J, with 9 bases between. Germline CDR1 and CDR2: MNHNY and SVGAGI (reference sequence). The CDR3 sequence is CASSYSGQTNTEAFF. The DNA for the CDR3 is TGTGCCAGCAGTTACTCTGGGCAGACGAACACTGAAGCTTTCTTT.

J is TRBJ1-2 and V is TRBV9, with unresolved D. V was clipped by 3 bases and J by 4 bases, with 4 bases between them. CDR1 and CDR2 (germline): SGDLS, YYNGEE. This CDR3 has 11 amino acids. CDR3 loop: CASSGAYGYTF. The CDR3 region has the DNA TGTGCCAGCAGCGGCGCCTATGGCTACACCTTC.

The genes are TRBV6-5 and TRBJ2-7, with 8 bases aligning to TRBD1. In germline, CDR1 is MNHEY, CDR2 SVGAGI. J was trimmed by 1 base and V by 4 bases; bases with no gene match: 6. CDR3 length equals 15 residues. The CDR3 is CASSSRGTGSYEQYF. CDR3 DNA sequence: TGTGCCAGCAGTTCGAGGGGGACAGGTTCCTACGAGCAGTACTTC.

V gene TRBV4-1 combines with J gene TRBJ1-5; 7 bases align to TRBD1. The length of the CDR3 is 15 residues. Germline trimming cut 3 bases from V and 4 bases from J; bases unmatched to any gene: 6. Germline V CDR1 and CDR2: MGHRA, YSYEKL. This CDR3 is CASSHRQGLNQPQHF. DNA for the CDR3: TGCGCCAGCAGCCACCGACAGGGCCTTAATCAGCCCCAGCATTTT.

Here the CDR3 DNA reads TGTGCCATCAGACAAGCACAGGATCAGAACACTGAAGCTTTCTTT. As protein: CAIRQAQDQNTEAFF. V gene TRBV10-3 combines with J gene TRBJ1-1; TRBD1 is a possible D gene (5 bases). Trimming took 6 bases from V and 1 from J, leaving 15 bases between them. Germline V gene data show CDR1 as ENHRY and CDR2 as SYGVKD. The CDR3 totals 15 residues.

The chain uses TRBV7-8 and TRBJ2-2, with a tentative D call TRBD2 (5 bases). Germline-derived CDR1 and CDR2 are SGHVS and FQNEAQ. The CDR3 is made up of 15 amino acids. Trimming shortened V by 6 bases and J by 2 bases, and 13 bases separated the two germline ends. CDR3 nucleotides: TGTGCCAGCAGTACCAGGTGGACTAACACCGGGGAGCTGTTTTTT. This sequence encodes CASSTRWTNTGELFF.